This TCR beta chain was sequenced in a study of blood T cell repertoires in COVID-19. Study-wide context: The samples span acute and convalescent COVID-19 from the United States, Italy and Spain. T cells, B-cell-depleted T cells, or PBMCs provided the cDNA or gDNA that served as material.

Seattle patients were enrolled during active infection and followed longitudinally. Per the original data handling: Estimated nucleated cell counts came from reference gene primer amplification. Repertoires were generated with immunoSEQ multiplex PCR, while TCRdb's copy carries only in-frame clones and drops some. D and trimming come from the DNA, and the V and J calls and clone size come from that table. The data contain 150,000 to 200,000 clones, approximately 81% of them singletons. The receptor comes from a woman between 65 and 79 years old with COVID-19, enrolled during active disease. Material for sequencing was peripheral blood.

CDR3 loop: CASSSSSYNEQFF. The CDR3 DNA sequence: TGTGCCAGCAGTTCTAGCTCCTACAATGAGCAGTTCTTC. V gene TRBV6-5 combines with J gene TRBJ2-1; no reliable D call. Germline CDR1 reads MNHEY; CDR2 reads SVGAGI. The germline V and J ends were trimmed by 4 bases and 0 bases, with 4 bases remaining between them. The CDR3 length is 13 residues.